This record covers a single TCR beta chain. Antigen specificity is unknown. This record belongs to a study of T cell repertoires in cytomegalovirus infection. V dropped 5 bases and J dropped 12; count of bases not matched to a gene: 10. Germline CDR1 reads MDHEN; CDR2 reads SYDVKM. The CDR3 contains 14 residues. Points from the study as a whole: Predominance within the ex vivo response was attributable to HLA-C-restricted CMV-specific TCR beta clonotypes.

TCRdb re-called the reads through MiXCR, storing one row per CDR3 protein. Counted here are roughly 500,000 distinct CDR3 sequences, 25% to 35% occurring once; the ten biggest clones make up 17%. The receptor was isolated from a human donor in good health (CMV status not recorded). Some clones in this sample may be carry-over from other donors' samples. The chain is built from TRBV28 and TRBJ2-1; 10 positions match TRBD1. This material consisted of cultured PBMCs, taken from culture after CMV antigen stimulation. The CDR3 spells CASSPGTGVLGQFF. The CDR3 DNA follows: TGTGCCAGCAGTCCCGGGACAGGGGTACTTGGGCAGTTCTTC. Full variable domain (remainder filled in from reference TRBV28 and TRBJ2-1): DVKVTQSSRYLVKRTGEKVFLECVQDMDHENMFWYRQDPGLGLRLIYFSYDVKMKEKGDIPEGYSVSREKKERFSLILESASTNQTSMYLCASSPGTGVLGQFFGPGTRLTVL.